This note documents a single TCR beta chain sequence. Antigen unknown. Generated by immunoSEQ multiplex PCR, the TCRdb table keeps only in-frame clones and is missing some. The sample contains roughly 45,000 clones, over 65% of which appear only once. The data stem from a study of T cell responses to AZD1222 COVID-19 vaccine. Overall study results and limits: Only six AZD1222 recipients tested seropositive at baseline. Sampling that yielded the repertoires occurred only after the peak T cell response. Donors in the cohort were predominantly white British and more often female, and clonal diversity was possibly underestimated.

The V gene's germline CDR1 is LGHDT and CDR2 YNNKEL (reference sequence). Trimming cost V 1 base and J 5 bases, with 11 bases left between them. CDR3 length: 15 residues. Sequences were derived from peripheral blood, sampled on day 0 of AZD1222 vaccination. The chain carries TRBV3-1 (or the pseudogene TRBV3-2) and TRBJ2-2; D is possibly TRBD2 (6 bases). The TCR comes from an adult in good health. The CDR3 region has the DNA TGTGCCAGCAGCCAAGTGACTAGAGGGACCGGGGAGCTGTTTTTT. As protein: CASSQVTRGTGELFF.